The rows below give T cell receptor beta chains drawn from one sample of a study of cytomegalovirus exposure and HLA in healthy donors. Here immunoSEQ multiplex PCR was the method, and the copy in TCRdb shows in-frame clones only, minus some. The sample shows some 70,000 clones, around 85% of them seen only once. The sample taken for sequencing was PBMCs. The receptors come from a man aged 25 to 45 in good health and CMV-seronegative. The CDR3 runs from the conserved cysteine through the conserved F or W. A D gene is named only where the DNA matches it firmly. Size is stated for part of the rows, as once, few or many counts, or as a class when the clone is expanded.

CDR3 length: 14; V gene: TRBV7-2; D gene: NA; clone size: NA; J gene: TRBJ2-1; CDR3 protein: CASSLLAAHNEQFF; CDR3 DNA: TGTGCCAGCAGCTTATTAGCAGCTCACAATGAGCAGTTCTTC
CDR3 length: 16; V gene: TRBV5-1; D gene: NA; clone size: NA; J gene: TRBJ1-2; CDR3 protein: CASSQPTETNNYGYTF; CDR3 DNA: TGCGCCAGCAGCCAACCCACAGAGACCAATAACTATGGCTACACCTTC
CDR3 length: 16; V gene: TRBV11-2; D gene: NA; clone size: NA; J gene: TRBJ2-2; CDR3 protein: CASSFQAQGNTGELFF; CDR3 DNA: TGTGCCAGCAGCTTTCAGGCCCAGGGAAACACCGGGGAGCTGTTTTTT
CDR3 length: 15; V gene: TRBV28; D gene: NA; clone size: NA; J gene: TRBJ2-5; CDR3 protein: CASSGSQVRGETQYF; CDR3 DNA: TGTGCCAGCAGTGGCTCGCAGGTCCGCGGGGAGACCCAGTACTTC
CDR3 length: 15; V gene: TRBV9; D gene: NA; clone size: NA; J gene: TRBJ1-2; CDR3 protein: CASKSIMRGFEGYTF; CDR3 DNA: TGTGCCAGCAAGAGTATAATGCGGGGGTTTGAGGGCTACACCTTC
CDR3 length: 14; V gene: TRBV23-1; D gene: NA; clone size: NA; J gene: TRBJ2-2; CDR3 protein: CATPVTENTGELFF; CDR3 DNA: TGCGCCACACCCGTTACAGAGAACACCGGGGAGCTGTTTTTT
CDR3 length: 15; V gene: TRBV27; D gene: TRBD2; clone size: NA; J gene: TRBJ2-7; CDR3 protein: CASATGTSGRGEQYF; CDR3 DNA: TGTGCCAGCGCCACCGGGACTAGCGGCAGGGGCGAGCAGTACTTC
CDR3 length: 14; V gene: TRBV7-2; D gene: NA; clone size: NA; J gene: TRBJ2-5; CDR3 protein: CASSPDRFRETQYF; CDR3 DNA: TGTGCCAGCAGCCCAGACAGGTTTAGAGAGACCCAGTACTTC
CDR3 length: 15; V gene: TRBV6-5; D gene: NA; clone size: NA; J gene: TRBJ1-3; CDR3 protein: CASSYKAGPGNTIYF; CDR3 DNA: TGTGCCAGCAGTTATAAGGCGGGGCCTGGAAACACCATATATTTT
CDR3 length: 15; V gene: TRBV27; D gene: TRBD1; clone size: NA; J gene: TRBJ1-2; CDR3 protein: CASSRLPGTGRGYTF; CDR3 DNA: TGTGCCAGCAGCCGACTCCCGGGGACAGGTCGGGGCTACACCTTC
CDR3 length: 15; V gene: TRBV6-5; D gene: NA; clone size: NA; J gene: TRBJ2-2; CDR3 protein: CASSYSSGNTGELFF; CDR3 DNA: TGTGCCAGCAGTTACTCAAGCGGGAACACCGGGGAGCTGTTTTTT
CDR3 length: 13; V gene: TRBV10-2; D gene: TRBD2; clone size: few; J gene: TRBJ2-7; CDR3 protein: CASSEQTSGVRYF; CDR3 DNA: TGCGCCAGCAGTGAGCAGACTAGCGGGGTACGGTACTTC
CDR3 length: 15; V gene: TRBV7-2; D gene: TRBD1; clone size: NA; J gene: TRBJ2-1; CDR3 protein: CASTPPGQGWNEQFF; CDR3 DNA: TGTGCCAGCACACCCCCGGGACAGGGGTGGAATGAGCAGTTCTTC
CDR3 length: 14; V gene: TRBV30; D gene: TRBD1; clone size: NA; J gene: TRBJ1-6; CDR3 protein: CAWSVTGGDSPLHF; CDR3 DNA: TGTGCCTGGAGTGTTACAGGGGGCGACTCACCCCTCCACTTT
CDR3 length: 13; V gene: TRBV27; D gene: NA; clone size: NA; J gene: TRBJ1-4; CDR3 protein: CASSLRQNEKLFF; CDR3 DNA: TGTGCCAGCAGTTTAAGACAGAACGAAAAACTGTTTTTT
CDR3 length: 14; V gene: TRBV9; D gene: TRBD2; clone size: NA; J gene: TRBJ2-7; CDR3 protein: CASSFSGAGREQYF; CDR3 DNA: TGTGCCAGCAGCTTTAGCGGGGCCGGCCGCGAGCAGTACTTC
CDR3 length: 9; V gene: TRBV6-4; D gene: NA; clone size: once; J gene: TRBJ1-5; CDR3 protein: CASHQPQHF; CDR3 DNA: TGTGCCTCTCATCAGCCCCAGCATTTT
CDR3 length: 10; V gene: TRBV21-1; D gene: NA; clone size: few; J gene: TRBJ1-1; CDR3 protein: CASNRPMAFF; CDR3 DNA: TGTGCCAGCAACCGCCCTATGGCTTTCTTT
CDR3 length: 14; V gene: TRBV7-6; D gene: NA; clone size: NA; J gene: TRBJ1-1; CDR3 protein: CASSLRPSGTEAFF; CDR3 DNA: TGTGCCAGCAGCTTAAGGCCCTCGGGCACTGAAGCTTTCTTT
CDR3 length: 14; V gene: TRBV5-1; D gene: NA; clone size: NA; J gene: TRBJ1-4; CDR3 protein: CASSLSGRNEKLFF; CDR3 DNA: TGCGCCAGCAGCTTGTCCGGTCGGAATGAAAAACTGTTTTTT
CDR3 length: 16; V gene: TRBV4-1; D gene: NA; clone size: NA; J gene: TRBJ2-3; CDR3 protein: CASSQRAPTATDTQYF; CDR3 DNA: TGCGCCAGCAGCCAGCGGGCACCAACAGCCACAGATACGCAGTATTTT
CDR3 length: 16; V gene: TRBV27; D gene: TRBD1; clone size: NA; J gene: TRBJ2-5; CDR3 protein: CASSLLGGDREETQYF; CDR3 DNA: TGTGCCAGCAGTCTCCTCGGCGGGGACAGGGAAGAGACCCAGTACTTC
CDR3 length: 16; V gene: TRBV11-2; D gene: TRBD2; clone size: NA; J gene: TRBJ2-7; CDR3 protein: CASSSRTSGATYEQYF; CDR3 DNA: TGTGCCAGCAGCTCCCGGACTAGCGGGGCCACCTACGAGCAGTACTTC
CDR3 length: 15; V gene: TRBV27; D gene: NA; clone size: once; J gene: TRBJ2-5; CDR3 protein: CASSYKGLVGKTQYF; CDR3 DNA: TGTGCCAGCAGTTATAAGGGGTTGGTCGGTAAGACCCAGTACTTC
CDR3 length: 17; V gene: TRBV19; D gene: TRBD1; clone size: once; J gene: TRBJ2-3; CDR3 protein: CASTGTGQIGPTDTQYF; CDR3 DNA: TGTGCCAGCACCGGGACAGGGCAAATTGGGCCCACAGATACGCAGTATTTT
CDR3 length: 17; V gene: TRBV5-1; D gene: NA; clone size: once; J gene: TRBJ1-3; CDR3 protein: CASSNQIDSNSGNTIYF; CDR3 DNA: TGCGCCAGCAGCAACCAAATCGACAGCAACTCTGGAAACACCATATATTTT
CDR3 length: 15; V gene: TRBV2; D gene: NA; clone size: NA; J gene: TRBJ2-3; CDR3 protein: CASTSDLAAEDTQYF; CDR3 DNA: TGTGCCAGCACCTCGGACTTAGCCGCCGAAGATACGCAGTATTTT
CDR3 length: 15; V gene: TRBV5-1; D gene: NA; clone size: NA; J gene: TRBJ2-5; CDR3 protein: CASSFRGFGQETQYF; CDR3 DNA: TGCGCCAGCAGCTTTCGGGGTTTCGGGCAAGAGACCCAGTACTTC
CDR3 length: 14; V gene: TRBV5-1; D gene: NA; clone size: NA; J gene: TRBJ2-5; CDR3 protein: CASSLAGVEETQYF; CDR3 DNA: TGCGCCAGCAGCTTAGCAGGGGTTGAGGAGACCCAGTACTTC
CDR3 length: 14; V gene: TRBV11-3; D gene: NA; clone size: few; J gene: TRBJ1-1; CDR3 protein: CASSPHGRATEAFF; CDR3 DNA: TGTGCCAGCAGCCCCCACGGGCGGGCCACTGAAGCTTTCTTT
CDR3 length: 13; V gene: TRBV10-1; D gene: TRBD1; clone size: NA; J gene: TRBJ1-5; CDR3 protein: CASREHGTGAKHF; CDR3 DNA: TGCGCCAGTAGGGAGCATGGGACAGGGGCCAAGCATTTT
CDR3 length: 13; V gene: TRBV30; D gene: NA; clone size: NA; J gene: TRBJ2-5; CDR3 protein: CAWSVQGLKTQYF; CDR3 DNA: TGTGCCTGGAGTGTACAGGGTTTAAAGACCCAGTACTTC
CDR3 length: 14; V gene: TRBV7-2; D gene: NA; clone size: NA; J gene: TRBJ1-1; CDR3 protein: CASSLVGPNTEAFF; CDR3 DNA: TGTGCCAGCAGCTTAGTTGGCCCGAACACTGAAGCTTTCTTT
CDR3 length: 16; V gene: TRBV19; D gene: TRBD2; clone size: NA; J gene: TRBJ2-1; CDR3 protein: CASSTWTSQYYNEQFF; CDR3 DNA: TGTGCCAGTAGTACCTGGACTAGCCAGTACTACAATGAGCAGTTCTTC
CDR3 length: 17; V gene: TRBV30; D gene: TRBD2; clone size: few; J gene: TRBJ2-3; CDR3 protein: CAWRAFLAGPLTDTQYF; CDR3 DNA: TGTGCCTGGAGGGCATTTCTAGCGGGACCTCTCACAGATACGCAGTATTTT
CDR3 length: 15; V gene: TRBV4-2; D gene: NA; clone size: NA; J gene: TRBJ2-5; CDR3 protein: CASSQDLRVWETQYF; CDR3 DNA: TGTGCCAGCAGCCAAGATCTGAGGGTCTGGGAGACCCAGTACTTC
CDR3 length: 15; V gene: TRBV19; D gene: TRBD1; clone size: NA; J gene: TRBJ2-2; CDR3 protein: CASSIGTANTGELFF; CDR3 DNA: TGTGCCAGTAGTATTGGGACAGCTAACACCGGGGAGCTGTTTTTT
CDR3 length: 15; V gene: TRBV18; D gene: TRBD1; clone size: NA; J gene: TRBJ2-5; CDR3 protein: CASSPRDSLKETQYF; CDR3 DNA: TGTGCCAGCTCACCAAGGGACAGCCTGAAAGAGACCCAGTACTTC
CDR3 length: 15; V gene: TRBV2; D gene: NA; clone size: NA; J gene: TRBJ2-7; CDR3 protein: CASSEGPGDTYEQYF; CDR3 DNA: TGTGCCAGCAGTGAAGGTCCAGGGGACACCTACGAGCAGTACTTC
CDR3 length: 15; V gene: TRBV18; D gene: TRBD1; clone size: NA; J gene: TRBJ1-1; CDR3 protein: CASSPLGQGGTEAFF; CDR3 DNA: TGTGCCAGCTCACCATTAGGACAGGGCGGCACTGAAGCTTTCTTT
CDR3 length: 16; V gene: TRBV27; D gene: TRBD2; clone size: NA; J gene: TRBJ2-6; CDR3 protein: CASSSSAGAGANVLTF; CDR3 DNA: TGTGCCAGCAGCTCATCGGCGGGGGCTGGGGCCAACGTCCTGACTTTC